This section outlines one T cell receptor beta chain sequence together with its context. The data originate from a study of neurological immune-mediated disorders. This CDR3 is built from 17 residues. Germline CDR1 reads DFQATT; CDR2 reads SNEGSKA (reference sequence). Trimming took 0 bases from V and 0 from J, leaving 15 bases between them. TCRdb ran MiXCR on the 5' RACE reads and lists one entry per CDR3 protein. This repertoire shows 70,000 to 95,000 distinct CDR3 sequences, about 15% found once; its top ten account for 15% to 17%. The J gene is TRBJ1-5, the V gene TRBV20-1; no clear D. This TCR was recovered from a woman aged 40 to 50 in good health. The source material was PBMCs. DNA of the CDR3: TGCAGTGCTAGAGATCTGGGTAGGGTCAATAGCAATCAGCCCCAGCATTTT. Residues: CSARDLGRVNSNQPQHF.